This T cell receptor beta chain was sequenced for a study of OX40 agonist ivuxolimab in advanced cancers. Turning to the study itself: Therapy given before enrollment (anti-PD-1, anti-PD-L1 or anti-CTLA-4) was allowed, and 40% had some.

Study results and limitations: Among the lowest peripheral clonal expansion occurred in 0.1-3.0 mg/kg partial responders. Clonal expansion from baseline to week 6 occurred in both CD4+ and CD8+ T cells.

Sequencing was performed with immunoSEQ multiplex PCR; in TCRdb, only in-frame clones are kept and a portion is missing. The data hold 65,000 to 85,000 clones, with 92% observed a single time. Trimming left V 0 bases short and J 0 bases short, with 13 bases between. Looked up from germline, CDR1 is SGDLS and CDR2 is YYNGEE. The length of the CDR3 is 18 residues. A history of autoimmune disease or systemic immunosuppression excluded patients. On this clone: No antigen is known for it.

The rearrangement uses TRBV9 and TRBJ2-6, with D hard to call. This sequence originates from an adult with an advanced solid tumor such as melanoma, head and neck, liver or kidney cancer. The material was CD4+ or CD8+ T cells sorted from blood, obtained in a trial of the OX40 agonist ivuxolimab. The CDR3 here is CASSVENRRVSGANVLTF. CDR3 nucleotide sequence: TGTGCCAGCAGCGTAGAAAATAGGAGAGTCTCTGGGGCCAACGTCCTGACTTTC.